These 10 T cell receptor beta chains were sequenced from one sample in a study of blood T cell repertoires in COVID-19 (dated by TCRdb to 2020 to 2022). The library relied on the immunoSEQ multiplex PCR assay. TCRdb stores this immuneACCESS table with in-frame sequences only. Part of the clones is absent; in the studies checked, under half of the shortfall reflects unresolved V genes, and no reason is known for the rest. This sample lists around 40,000 clones; under 85% were detected once. The ten most abundant clones make up roughly 30% of the sample. Sequenced material: peripheral blood. Receptors originate from a woman older than 75 with acute or convalescent COVID-19.

This rearrangement joins TRBV5-1 to TRBJ2-3, with 9 bases matching TRBD1. The CDR3 has 15 amino acids. CDR1 and CDR2 from the germline V gene are SGHRS and YFSETQ. Trimming at V came to 3 bases and at J to 3 bases, leaving 5 bases not matched to a gene. This CDR3 reads CASSWGQGGTDTQYF. The CDR3, as DNA: TGCGCCAGCAGCTGGGGACAGGGTGGGACAGATACGCAGTATTTT.

The chain links TRBV2 to TRBJ2-3; TRBD2 matches 7 bases. The CDR3 loop spans 16 amino acids. Germline V gene data show CDR1 as SNHLY and CDR2 as FYNNEI. V shed 4 bases, J shed 6 bases, and the junction held 13 bases outside the gene matches. CDR3 protein: CASSVGGIGPEDTQYF. For the CDR3, the DNA is TGTGCCAGCAGTGTCGGGGGGATTGGACCGGAGGATACGCAGTATTTT.

The chain has TRBV5-1 and TRBJ1-2, with D uncertain. The CDR3 totals 12 residues. Germline V lookup: CDR1 SGHRS, CDR2 YFSETQ. Trimming pared 5 bases from V and 3 bases from J, leaving 8 bases between. DNA of the CDR3: TGCGCCAGCAGGTGGGCAGACTATGGCTACACCTTC. Its translation is CASRWADYGYTF.

This clone came up a few times. The chain uses TRBV10-1 and TRBJ1-2; D call uncertain. Germline V CDR1 and CDR2: WNHNN, SYGVQD (reference sequence). Deletions cut 6 bases from V and 1 base from J, with 9 bases between. This CDR3 region has 13 residues. CDR3: CASSRGYNYGYTF. CDR3 nucleotides: TGCGCCAGCAGCCGGGGTTATAACTATGGCTACACCTTC.

The rearrangement links TRBV27 to TRBJ2-3; D uncertain. V lost 0 bases to trimming and J lost 3 bases, with 7 bases between them. Germline values: CDR1 MNHEY, CDR2 SMNVEV (reference sequence). This CDR3 comprises 14 residues. The CDR3 spells CASSLSTPTDTQYF. The CDR3 coding sequence is TGTGCCAGCAGTTTATCGACTCCAACAGATACGCAGTATTTT.

This chain links TRBV13 with TRBJ1-1; D not certain. The germline V gene encodes CDR1 PRHDT and CDR2 FYEKMQ (reference sequence). CDR3 length: 15 residues. V was cut by 4 bases and J by 4 bases, with 16 bases left in between. The CDR3 loop is CASSSLSTVSTEAFF. CDR3 sequence (DNA): TGTGCCAGCAGCTCACTTTCTACAGTGAGCACTGAAGCTTTCTTT.

The chain couples TRBV5-1 to TRBJ2-7, with 8 bases that match TRBD2. Germline lookup yields CDR1 SGHRS and CDR2 YFSETQ. The CDR3 extends over 15 amino acids. J gave up 4 bases and V 3 bases, and 9 bases lay outside the gene matches. The CDR3, as DNA: TGCGCCAGCAGCTCCTCAGCGGGAGAGGTGTACGAGCAGTACTTC. Protein product: CASSSSAGEVYEQYF.

V and J are TRBV29-1 and TRBJ1-2; the match to TRBD1 covers 8 bases. J was trimmed by 5 bases and V by 4 bases; bases with no gene match: 6. CDR1 is SQVTM, CDR2 ANQGSEA, per germline. The CDR3 length is 13 residues. The CDR3 reads CSVVRTGSYGYTF. Written as DNA, the CDR3 is TGCAGCGTTGTAAGGACAGGGTCTTATGGCTACACCTTC.

The chain couples TRBV5-1 to TRBJ2-1; 9 bases agree with TRBD2. Germline V gives CDR1 SGHRS, CDR2 YFSETQ. Unmatched junction bases numbered 6, after V lost 5 bases and J lost 9 bases. The CDR3 is 13 residues long. The CDR3 protein is CASRQREAVEQFF. In nucleotides, the CDR3 is TGCGCCAGCAGGCAGCGGGAGGCGGTTGAGCAGTTCTTC.

The CDR3 sequence is CASSETGFGGYTF. CDR3 coding DNA: TGTGCCAGCAGTGAGACAGGGTTTGGTGGCTACACCTTC. The J gene is TRBJ1-2, the V gene TRBV6-4, with TRBD1 matching 7 bases. J gave up 7 bases and V 3 bases, and 5 bases lay outside the gene matches. This CDR3 has 13 residues. Looked up from germline, CDR1 is MRHNA and CDR2 is SNTAGT.